This T cell receptor beta chain was profiled in a study of CD8+CD57+ T cells in acquired aplastic anemia. Study-wide points: CD8+ Simpson's diversity in patients was not significantly different from that in controls. Shared by patients and controls, just under 30 CD8+ CDR3s were abundant in patients.

Comments on this clonotype: Its target is unknown.

TCR beta VDJ and CDR3 profiling used genomic DNA as template. TCRdb called the reads again in MiXCR, with one record for every CDR3 protein. Here the sample spans roughly 200,000 distinct CDR3 sequences, more than 60% being singletons. The germline CDR1 and CDR2 sequences are SGHRS and YFSETQ. Between the trimmed V and J ends, which lost 0 bases and 2 bases, there was a span of 8 bases. The CDR3 has 14 amino acids. Patients included in sequencing had previously demonstrated CD8+CD57+ cell expansion by flow cytometry. Blood came from patients not yet given any therapy. This receptor was obtained from a human donor with aplastic anemia. The sequenced sample was sorted CD4+, CD8+, or CD8+CD57+ T cells (not recorded which) from PBMCs. The chain combines TRBV5-1 with TRBJ1-2, with a weak D call TRBD1 (5 bases). CDR3 DNA sequence: TGCGCCAGCAGCTTGGAGGGGACGAACTATGGCTACACCTTC. Protein: CASSLEGTNYGYTF.